One T cell receptor (beta chain) is described in this entry. The assay was immunoSEQ multiplex PCR, and TCRdb's table has in-frame clones only and misses some. The table records 50,000 to 80,000 clones, about 90% of them present only once. This entry is derived from a study of OX40 agonist ivuxolimab in advanced cancers. Trimming cost V 4 bases and J 4 bases, with 13 bases left between them. The CDR3 runs 15 residues. Germline V CDR1 and CDR2: SGHDN, FVKESK. The sequence came from an adult with an advanced solid tumor such as melanoma, head and neck, liver or kidney cancer. Sequenced material: CD4+ or CD8+ T cells sorted from blood, taken in a trial of the OX40 agonist ivuxolimab. The chain employs TRBV14 and TRBJ2-2; D remains unclear. The CDR3 here is CASSPRIWGTGELFF. CDR3 nucleotides: TGTGCCAGCAGCCCCCGAATCTGGGGCACCGGGGAGCTGTTTTTT.